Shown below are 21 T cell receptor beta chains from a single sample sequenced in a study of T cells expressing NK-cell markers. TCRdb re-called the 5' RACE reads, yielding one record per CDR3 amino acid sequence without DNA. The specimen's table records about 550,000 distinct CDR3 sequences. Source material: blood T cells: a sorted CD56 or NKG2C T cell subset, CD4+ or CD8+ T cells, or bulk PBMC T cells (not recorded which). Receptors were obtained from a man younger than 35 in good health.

The CDR3 protein is CASSQGAAGYEQFF. This chain uses TRBV4-1 with TRBJ2-1; as DNA is missing, the TRBD2 call by TCRdb cannot be tested. In germline, CDR1 is MGHRA, CDR2 YSYEKL. The CDR3 loop spans 14 amino acids.

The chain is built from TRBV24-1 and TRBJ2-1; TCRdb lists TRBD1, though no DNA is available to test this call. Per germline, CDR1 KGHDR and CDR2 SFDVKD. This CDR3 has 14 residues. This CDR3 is CATRGTEGDNEQFF.

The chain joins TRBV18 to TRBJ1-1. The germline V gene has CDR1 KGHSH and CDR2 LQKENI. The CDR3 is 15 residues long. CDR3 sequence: CASTRGDVWNTEAFF.

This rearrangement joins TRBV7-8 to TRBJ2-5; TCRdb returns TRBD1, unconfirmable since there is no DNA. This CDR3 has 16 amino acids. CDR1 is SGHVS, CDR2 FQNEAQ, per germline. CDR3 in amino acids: CASSGFGQGHQETQYF.

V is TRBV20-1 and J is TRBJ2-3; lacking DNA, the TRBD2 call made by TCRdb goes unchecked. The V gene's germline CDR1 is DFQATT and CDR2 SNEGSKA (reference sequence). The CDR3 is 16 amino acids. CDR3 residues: CSARGLAESFTDTQYF.

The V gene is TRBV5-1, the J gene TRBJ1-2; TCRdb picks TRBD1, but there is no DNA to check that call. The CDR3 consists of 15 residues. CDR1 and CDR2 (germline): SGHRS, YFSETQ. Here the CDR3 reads CASSAGTGDFYGYTF.

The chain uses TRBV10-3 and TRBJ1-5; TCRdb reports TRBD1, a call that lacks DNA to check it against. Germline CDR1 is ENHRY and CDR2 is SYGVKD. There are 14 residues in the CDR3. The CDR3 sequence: CAISSQGVNQPQHF.

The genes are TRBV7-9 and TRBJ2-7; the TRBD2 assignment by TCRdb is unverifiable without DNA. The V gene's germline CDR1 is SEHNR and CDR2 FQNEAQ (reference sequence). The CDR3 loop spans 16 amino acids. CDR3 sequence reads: CASSLGLGLAGGEQYF.

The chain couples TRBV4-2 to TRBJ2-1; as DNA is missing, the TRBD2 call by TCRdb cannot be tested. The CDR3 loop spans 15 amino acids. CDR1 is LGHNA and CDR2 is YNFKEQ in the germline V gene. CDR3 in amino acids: CASSPAGRALGEQFF.

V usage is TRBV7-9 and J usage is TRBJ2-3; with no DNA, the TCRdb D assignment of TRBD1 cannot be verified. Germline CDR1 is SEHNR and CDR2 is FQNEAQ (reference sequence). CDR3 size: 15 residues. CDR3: CASSLIGTGADTQYF.

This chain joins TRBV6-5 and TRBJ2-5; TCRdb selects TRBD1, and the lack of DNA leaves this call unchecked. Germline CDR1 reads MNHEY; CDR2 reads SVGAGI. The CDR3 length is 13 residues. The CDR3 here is CASSYSGAETQYF.

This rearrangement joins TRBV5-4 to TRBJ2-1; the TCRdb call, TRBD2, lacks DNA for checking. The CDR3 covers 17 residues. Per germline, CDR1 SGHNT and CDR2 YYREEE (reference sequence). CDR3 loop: CASSELTSGRTGDEQFF. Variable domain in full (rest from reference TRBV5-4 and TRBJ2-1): ETGVTQSPTHLIKTRGQQVTLRCSSQSGHNTVSWYQQALGQGPQFIFQYYREEENGRGNFPPRFSGLQFPNYSSELNVNALELDDSALYLCASSELTSGRTGDEQFFGPGTRLTVL.

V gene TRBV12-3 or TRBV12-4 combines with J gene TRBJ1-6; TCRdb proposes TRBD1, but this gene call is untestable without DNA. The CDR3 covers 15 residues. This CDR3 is CASSFTSGGGSPLHF.

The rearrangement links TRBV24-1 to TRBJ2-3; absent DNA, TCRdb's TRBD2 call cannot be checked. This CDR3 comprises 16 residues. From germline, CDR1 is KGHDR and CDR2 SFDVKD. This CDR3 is CATSTRLAGGTDTQYF.

The CDR3 sequence is CAGMTGASYGYTF. This rearrangement joins TRBV7-9 to TRBJ1-2; TCRdb proposes TRBD1, but this gene call is untestable without DNA. The CDR3 sequence is 13 residues long. Germline V CDR1 and CDR2: SEHNR, FQNEAQ (reference sequence).

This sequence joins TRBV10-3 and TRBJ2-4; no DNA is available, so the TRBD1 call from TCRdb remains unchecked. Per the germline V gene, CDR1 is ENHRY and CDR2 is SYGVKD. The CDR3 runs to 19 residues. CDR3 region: CAISESTLGGAGAKNIQYF.

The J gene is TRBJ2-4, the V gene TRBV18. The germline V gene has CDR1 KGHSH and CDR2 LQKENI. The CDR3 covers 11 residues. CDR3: CASSPENIQYF. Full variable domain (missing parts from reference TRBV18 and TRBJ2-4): NAGVMQNPRHLVRRRGQEARLRCSPMKGHSHVYWYRQLPEEGLKFMVYLQKENIIDESGMPKERFSAEFPKEGPSILRIQQVVRGDSAAYFCASSPENIQYFGAGTRLSVL.

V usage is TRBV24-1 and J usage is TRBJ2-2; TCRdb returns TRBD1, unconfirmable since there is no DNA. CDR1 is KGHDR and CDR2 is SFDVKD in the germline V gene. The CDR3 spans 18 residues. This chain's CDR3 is CATSDLRGRTANTGELFF.

CDR3 sequence: CASSPGQTEQYF. The chain joins TRBV28 to TRBJ2-7; TCRdb's assignment of TRBD1 cannot be checked, as there is no DNA. Germline V lookup: CDR1 MDHEN, CDR2 SYDVKM. The CDR3 sequence is 12 residues long.

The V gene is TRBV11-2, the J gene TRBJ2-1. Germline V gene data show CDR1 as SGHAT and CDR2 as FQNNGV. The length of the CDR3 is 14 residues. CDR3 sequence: CASSLDTGNNEQFF.

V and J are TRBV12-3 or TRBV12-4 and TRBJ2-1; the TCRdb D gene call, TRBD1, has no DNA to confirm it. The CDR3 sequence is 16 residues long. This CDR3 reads CASSYTSGQGADEQFF.